This entry lists 20 T cell receptor beta chains sequenced from one sample in a study of blood T cell repertoires in COVID-19. Here immunoSEQ multiplex PCR was the method, and the copy in TCRdb shows in-frame clones only, minus some. The sample has around 300,000 clones, about nine tenths seen once. Sequencing input: peripheral blood. All receptors come from a woman aged 25 to 39 with COVID-19, enrolled during active disease.

The chain couples TRBV5-6 to TRBJ2-5, with a tentative D call TRBD2 (5 bases). The V end was cut by 1 base, the J end by 5 bases, with 15 bases between. Germline CDR1 is SGHDT and CDR2 is YYEEEE. This CDR3 is built from 15 residues. As DNA, the CDR3 is TGTGCCAGCAGCTTGAGTGTCGGGTCGGGGGAGACCCAGTACTTC. Amino acids: CASSLSVGSGETQYF.

The rearrangement uses TRBV7-6 and TRBJ2-1, with TRBD1 matching 7 bases. V was clipped by 6 bases and J by 9 bases; unmatched bases: 17. Germline CDR1 SGHVS, CDR2 FNYEAQ. The CDR3 loop spans 16 amino acids. CDR3: CASSFPRGGLNGEQFF. The DNA for the CDR3 is TGTGCCAGCAGTTTCCCGCGAGGGGGCCTTAACGGTGAGCAGTTCTTC.

The DNA for the CDR3 is TGTGCCAGCAGTCCTCCTAGCGGACACACAGATACGCAGTATTTT. This translates into CASSPPSGHTDTQYF. The chain uses TRBV2 and TRBJ2-3; 7 bases fit TRBD2. V gave up 5 bases and J gave up 2 bases; unmatched junction bases: 7. Germline V gene sequence: CDR1 SNHLY, CDR2 FYNNEI. This CDR3 has 15 amino acids.

V gene TRBV4-1 combines with J gene TRBJ2-2; D unresolved. V was shortened by 2 bases and J by 4 bases, with 5 bases between the two germline ends. CDR3 length: 13 amino acids. Germline CDR1 reads MGHRA; CDR2 reads YSYEKL. CDR3 in amino acids: CASSQRGTGELFF. The CDR3 nucleotides read TGCGCCAGCAGCCAAAGAGGCACCGGGGAGCTGTTTTTT.

CDR3 in amino acids: CASSDPGTPYGYTF. The CDR3 DNA is TGTGCCAGCTCGGATCCCGGGACACCCTATGGCTACACCTTC. The rearrangement uses TRBV5-5 and TRBJ1-2, with D possibly being TRBD1 (6 bases). Germline CDR1 is SGHKS and CDR2 is YYEKEE (reference sequence). The CDR3 extends over 14 amino acids. Trimming removed 7 bases from V and 4 bases from J, with 17 bases in between.

This clone was detected only once. The rearrangement links TRBV10-3 to TRBJ1-5; D gene ambiguous. Germline CDR1 is ENHRY and CDR2 is SYGVKD. The CDR3 sequence is 12 residues long. Between the trimmed V and J ends, which lost 8 bases and 0 bases, there was a span of 5 bases. CDR3 sequence reads: CAIGSSNQPQHF. DNA for the CDR3: TGTGCCATCGGCAGTAGCAATCAGCCCCAGCATTTT.

This chain joins TRBV11-1 and TRBJ1-1, with D unclear. The CDR3 runs to 13 residues. The germline V and J ends were trimmed by 8 bases and 4 bases, with 14 bases remaining between them. The germline CDR1 and CDR2 sequences are SGHAT and FQDESV (reference sequence). The CDR3 sequence is CASGGGLGTEAFF. The CDR3, as DNA: TGTGCCAGCGGCGGAGGTCTTGGCACTGAAGCTTTCTTT.

The sample holds a few counts of this clone. The chain recombines TRBV7-2 with TRBJ2-2; D might be TRBD2 (6 bases). Trimming took 2 bases from V and 5 from J, leaving 9 bases between them. The CDR3 runs to 14 residues. Germline V gene lookup returns CDR1 SGHTA and CDR2 FQGNSA. DNA for the CDR3: TGTGCCAGCAGCTTATCGGGAGCAACCGGGGAGCTGTTTTTT. Amino acid sequence: CASSLSGATGELFF.

The chain joins TRBV2 to TRBJ2-2; 9 bases are shared with TRBD2. Germline CDR1 SNHLY, CDR2 FYNNEI. V shed 5 bases and J 5 bases; nucleotides not matched to a gene: 3. The CDR3 has 14 residues. In DNA form, the CDR3 reads TGTGCCAGCAGTCTAGCGGGACGAACCGGGGAGCTGTTTTTT. Translated: CASSLAGRTGELFF.

This chain uses TRBV11-3 with TRBJ2-2; D might be TRBD2 (5 bases). The CDR3 sequence is 15 residues long. The V gene's germline CDR1 is SGHNT and CDR2 YENEEA. Trimming cost V 2 bases and J 2 bases, with 9 bases left between them. DNA of the CDR3: TGTGCCAGCAGCTTAAGGTCGGGAAACACCGGGGAGCTGTTTTTT. Its protein product is CASSLRSGNTGELFF.

V gene TRBV5-4 combines with J gene TRBJ2-1, with 9 bases fitting TRBD2. After removal of 6 bases from V and 3 bases from J, the junction contained 10 bases not matched to a gene. CDR3 length equals 16 residues. Germline V gene sequence: CDR1 SGHNT, CDR2 YYREEE (reference sequence). CDR3 nucleotide sequence: TGTGCCAGCACCATACCTCGAGCGGGAGGCTACAATGAGCAGTTCTTC. Protein: CASTIPRAGGYNEQFF.

This sequence joins TRBV2 and TRBJ2-1, with 8 bases fitting TRBD2. Germline CDR1 is SNHLY and CDR2 is FYNNEI. The CDR3 sequence is 14 residues long. J was trimmed by 4 bases and V by 7 bases; bases with no gene match: 6. CDR3: CASTKRETYNEQFF. The CDR3 DNA sequence: TGTGCCAGCACTAAGCGGGAGACATACAATGAGCAGTTCTTC.

CDR3 sequence: CASSPSGLRETQYF. DNA for the CDR3: TGTGCCAGCAGCCCCTCGGGGTTACGAGAGACCCAGTACTTC. V usage is TRBV6-2 or TRBV6-3 and J usage is TRBJ2-5; D is possibly TRBD2 (5 bases). V was trimmed by 6 bases and J by 4 bases, leaving 15 bases between them. Germline V CDR1 and CDR2: MNHEY, SVGEGT. CDR3 length equals 14 residues.

The rearrangement uses TRBV10-1 and TRBJ1-2; D ambiguous. The CDR3 is 14 residues long. Germline lookup yields CDR1 WNHNN and CDR2 SYGVQD (reference sequence). V was pared by 2 bases and J by 4 bases, with 11 bases between. DNA of the CDR3: TGCGCCAGCAGTGAGAGGAGAGAGCCCTATGGCTACACCTTC. It is translated as CASSERREPYGYTF.

The chain couples TRBV10-1 to TRBJ2-7; D is uncertain. The CDR3 extends over 17 amino acids. With 7 bases removed from V and 0 bases from J, the gap between germline ends came to 22 bases. Germline V gene data show CDR1 as WNHNN and CDR2 as SYGVQD (reference sequence). The chain's CDR3 is CASTSERHGHSSYEQYF. CDR3 DNA: TGCGCCAGCACCAGTGAGAGGCACGGTCATAGCTCCTACGAGCAGTACTTC.

The chain combines TRBV7-8 with TRBJ2-5; 9 bases map to TRBD1. V trimming: 4 bases; J trimming: 9 bases; junction bases outside the gene matches: 21. The CDR3 is 18 amino acids. Per germline, CDR1 SGHVS and CDR2 FQNEAQ. The CDR3 is CASSSTTHRGRLVVAQYF. In DNA form, the CDR3 reads TGTGCCAGCAGCTCAACGACGCACAGGGGGCGCCTGGTTGTGGCCCAGTACTTC.

Only a few counts were recorded for this clone. V gene TRBV6-5 combines with J gene TRBJ2-2; the match to TRBD2 covers 7 bases. Germline V gives CDR1 MNHEY, CDR2 SVGAGI. After removal of 8 bases from V and 4 bases from J, the junction contained 4 bases not matched to a gene. There are 13 residues in the CDR3. CDR3 residues: CASGRAGTGELFF. CDR3 bases: TGTGCCAGCGGGAGGGCAGGCACCGGGGAGCTGTTTTTT.

This chain uses TRBV9 with TRBJ2-7; the D gene is possibly TRBD1 (7 bases). CDR3 length: 15 residues. The V gene lost 3 bases and the J gene lost 5 bases, with 18 bases spanning the gap. From germline, CDR1 is SGDLS and CDR2 YYNGEE. The CDR3 reads CASSGDSGSPHEQYF. CDR3 bases: TGTGCCAGCAGCGGGGACAGCGGGTCCCCGCACGAGCAGTACTTC. The full variable domain, in which reference TRBV9 and TRBJ2-7 provide the parts outside the CDR3, is DSGVTQTPKHLITATGQRVTLRCSPRSGDLSVYWYQQSLDQGLQFLIQYYNGEERAKGNILERFSAQQFPDLHSELNLSSLELGDSALYFCASSGDSGSPHEQYFGPGTRLTVT.

The chain joins TRBV2 to TRBJ1-6; 10 bases are a match to TRBD1. The junction had 7 bases not matched to a gene; V was cut back by 8 bases and J by 6 bases. This CDR3 spans 15 amino acids. The germline CDR1 and CDR2 sequences are SNHLY and FYNNEI. CDR3 sequence (DNA): TGTGCCAGCGCCGGGACAGGGGTGCGTAATTCACCCCTCCACTTT. Translation: CASAGTGVRNSPLHF.

J is TRBJ2-2 and V is TRBV27; 7 positions agree with TRBD1. The CDR3 runs to 13 residues. Per the germline V gene, CDR1 is MNHEY and CDR2 is SMNVEV (reference sequence). V lost 7 bases to trimming and J lost 7 bases; unmatched junction nucleotides: 6. This CDR3 is CASTKGALGELFF. CDR3 nucleotide sequence: TGTGCCAGCACCAAGGGGGCCCTCGGGGAGCTGTTTTTT.